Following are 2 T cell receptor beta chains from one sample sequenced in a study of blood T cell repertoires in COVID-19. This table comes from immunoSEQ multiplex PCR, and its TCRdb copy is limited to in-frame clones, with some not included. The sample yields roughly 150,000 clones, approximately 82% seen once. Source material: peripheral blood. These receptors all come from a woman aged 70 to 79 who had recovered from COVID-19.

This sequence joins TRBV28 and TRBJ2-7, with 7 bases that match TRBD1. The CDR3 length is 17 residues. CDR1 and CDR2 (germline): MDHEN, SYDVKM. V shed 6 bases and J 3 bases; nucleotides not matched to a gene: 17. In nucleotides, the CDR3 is TGTGCCAGCAGCAATAACCCGACAGGGCTGAGAGGCTACGAGCAGTACTTC. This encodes CASSNNPTGLRGYEQYF.

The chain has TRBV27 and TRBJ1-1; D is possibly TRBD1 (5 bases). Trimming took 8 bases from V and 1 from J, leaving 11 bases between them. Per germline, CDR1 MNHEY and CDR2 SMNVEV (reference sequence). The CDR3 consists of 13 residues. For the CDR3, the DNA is TGTGCCAGCCACCGGGGGTCGAACACTGAAGCTTTCTTT. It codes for CASHRGSNTEAFF.